This T cell receptor (beta chain) came from a study of blood T cell repertoires in COVID-19. About the study: COVID-19 samples, acute and convalescent, were from the United States, Italy and Spain.

Here immunoSEQ multiplex PCR was the method, and the copy in TCRdb shows in-frame clones only, minus some. Here the sample spans roughly 100,000 clones, roughly 82% being singletons. V was trimmed by 4 bases and J by 0 bases, leaving 14 bases between them. The germline V gene encodes CDR1 KGHSH and CDR2 LQKENI. The CDR3 consists of 16 residues. The clonotype comes from a man aged 60 to 75 with acute or convalescent COVID-19. Sequencing used peripheral blood. The J gene is TRBJ2-3, the V gene TRBV18, with D unclear. This CDR3 is CASSLRQSASTDTQYF. Written as DNA, the CDR3 is TGTGCCAGCTCACTCAGGCAAAGTGCTAGCACAGATACGCAGTATTTT.